Listed here are 16 T cell receptor beta chains from one sample, sequenced in a study of T cell responses to AZD1222 COVID-19 vaccine. The data were produced by immunoSEQ multiplex PCR, yet TCRdb's version contains in-frame clones alone and is incomplete. The data show 120,000 or so clones, 85% to 90% seen once. Sequenced here: peripheral blood, sampled on day 0 of MenACWY control vaccination. Receptors originate from an adult in good health.

In the case of this clone: Germline and junction disagree at one end, which may indicate a read error. This rearrangement joins TRBV12-3 or TRBV12-4 to TRBJ2-7; D is undetermined. This CDR3 region has 13 residues. This CDR3 is CASNLLGKYEQYF. In nucleotides, the CDR3 is TGTGCCAGCAATTTACTGGGGAAGTACGAGCAGTACTTC.

The rearrangement uses TRBV6-2 or TRBV6-3 and TRBJ2-5; D possibly corresponds to TRBD1 (6 bases). CDR1 and CDR2 from the germline V gene are MNHEY and SVGEGT. This CDR3 comprises 14 residues. V lost 0 bases to trimming and J lost 5 bases, with 10 bases between them. The CDR3 is CASSYSQGFETQYF. The CDR3 nucleotides are TGTGCCAGCAGTTACTCGCAGGGGTTCGAGACCCAGTACTTC.

The chain combines TRBV9 with TRBJ2-7; 10 bases align to TRBD1. The CDR3 contains 15 residues. In germline, CDR1 is SGDLS, CDR2 YYNGEE. Trimming at V came to 1 base and at J to 2 bases, leaving 3 bases not matched to a gene. As DNA, the CDR3 is TGTGCCAGCAGCGTATCCGGACAGGGGGCCTACGAGCAGTACTTC. It translates to CASSVSGQGAYEQYF.

The chain uses TRBV3-1 (or the pseudogene TRBV3-2) and TRBJ2-5; D possibly corresponds to TRBD1 (6 bases). Germline CDR1 is LGHDT and CDR2 is YNNKEL (reference sequence). The germline V and J ends were trimmed by 2 bases and 5 bases, with 18 bases remaining between them. The CDR3 has 16 residues. CDR3 region: CASSQPQGPLKETQYF. The CDR3 DNA follows: TGTGCCAGCAGCCAACCTCAGGGGCCGCTGAAGGAGACCCAGTACTTC.

The table lists this clone with a count of one. The gene calls are TRBV21-1 and TRBJ2-7; the table's D call, TRBD2, has no DNA check behind it. TRBV21-1 corresponds to a pseudogene. The CDR3 is made up of 14 amino acids. CDR3 sequence (DNA): TGTGCCAGCAGCAAACGGCTTGAGCGCGACGAGCAGTACTTC. Protein sequence: CASSKRLERDEQYF.

In this sample, this clone turned up a few times. The J gene is TRBJ1-2, the V gene TRBV29-1; TRBD1 matches at 7 bases. The germline V gene encodes CDR1 SQVTM and CDR2 ANQGSEA. The J segment lost 8 bases and the V segment lost 3 bases, leaving 9 bases of the junction unmatched. The CDR3 consists of 13 residues. The DNA of the CDR3 is TGCAGCGTTGAGCGTAACAGGGGTGGGGGCTACACCTTC. Translated: CSVERNRGGGYTF.

The table lists this clone with a count of one. The chain couples TRBV6-1 to TRBJ2-3, with TRBD2 matching over 7 bases. V shed 3 bases, J shed 3 bases, and the junction held 6 bases outside the gene matches. The CDR3 consists of 15 residues. The germline V gene has CDR1 MNHNS and CDR2 SASEGT. The CDR3 DNA follows: TGTGCCAGCAGTGACACAGCGGGGATAACAGATACGCAGTATTTT. Its protein is CASSDTAGITDTQYF.

On this clone itself: At one of its ends the junction is not consistent with the germline gene, which may arise from a read error. The chain is built from TRBV29-1 and TRBJ2-1; 11 positions agree with TRBD2. The CDR3 sequence is 14 residues long. Germline V gene lookup returns CDR1 SQVTM and CDR2 ANQGSEA. The CDR3 is CSVTSGSSHNEQFF. In nucleotides, the CDR3 is TGCAGCGTAACTAGCGGGAGCTCCCACAATGAGCAGTTCTTC.

The chain combines TRBV2 with TRBJ1-1; D remains unclear. This CDR3 spans 14 amino acids. The V gene lost 11 bases and the J gene lost 4 bases, with 20 bases spanning the gap. Germline values: CDR1 SNHLY, CDR2 FYNNEI. In DNA form, the CDR3 reads TGTGCCTCGAAAGAAGGTCTTGAAGGCACTGAAGCTTTCTTT. This gives the protein CASKEGLEGTEAFF.

The chain links TRBV3-1 (or the pseudogene TRBV3-2) to TRBJ1-6; D is perhaps TRBD1 (5 bases). This CDR3 comprises 15 residues. CDR1 and CDR2 (germline): LGHDT, YNNKEL (reference sequence). V lost 4 bases and J 0 bases, leaving 7 bases between the germline ends. CDR3 region: CASSRGSSYNSPLHF. CDR3 DNA: TGTGCCAGCAGCCGGGGCAGCTCCTATAATTCACCCCTCCACTTT.

The genes are TRBV27 and TRBJ2-2; 14 positions agree with TRBD2. The V segment lost 9 bases and the J segment 6 bases; nucleotides outside the gene matches: 3. From germline, CDR1 is MNHEY and CDR2 SMNVEV (reference sequence). The CDR3 is made up of 14 amino acids. The CDR3 loop reads CASRLAGGSGELFF. The CDR3 bases are TGTGCCAGTAGACTAGCGGGAGGGTCCGGGGAGCTGTTTTTT.

The CDR3 protein is CASTGSAGTDTQYF. The CDR3 bases are TGTGCCAGCACGGGCAGCGCTGGCACAGATACGCAGTATTTT. The chain is built from TRBV2 and TRBJ2-3; D gene uncertain. V was clipped by 7 bases and J by 1 base, with 12 bases between them. The CDR3 has 14 residues. Germline lookup yields CDR1 SNHLY and CDR2 FYNNEI.

This clone came up once. The CDR3 coding sequence is TGTGCCAGCAGCTTAGGGAACACTTGGGATAATTCACCCCTCCACTTT. Translated, it gives CASSLGNTWDNSPLHF. The V and J genes are TRBV11-3 and TRBJ1-6, with D unclear. This CDR3 is 16 amino acids long. Trimming took 1 base from V and 5 from J, leaving 12 bases between them. The germline gives CDR1 SGHNT, CDR2 YENEEA.

As DNA, the CDR3 is TGTGCCAGCAGCTCGCGGGGACAGGTCGGAAACACCATATATTTT. This encodes CASSSRGQVGNTIYF. This chain joins TRBV7-9 and TRBJ1-3, with TRBD1 matching over 8 bases. Trimming at V came to 4 bases and at J to 4 bases, leaving 6 bases not matched to a gene. The V gene's germline CDR1 is SEHNR and CDR2 FQNEAQ (reference sequence). The CDR3 is 15 amino acids.

V and J are TRBV5-1 and TRBJ2-5, with D unclear. Per germline, CDR1 SGHRS and CDR2 YFSETQ. The V gene lost 0 bases and the J gene lost 5 bases, with 11 bases spanning the gap. The CDR3 extends over 14 amino acids. CDR3 protein: CASSLGQASETQYF. In DNA, the CDR3 is TGCGCCAGCAGCTTGGGGCAGGCCTCGGAGACCCAGTACTTC.

V is TRBV5-1 and J is TRBJ2-3; D unclear. From germline, CDR1 is SGHRS and CDR2 YFSETQ. The V end lost 4 bases, the J end lost 0 bases, and 6 bases lay between the germline ends. CDR3 size: 13 residues. CDR3 in amino acids: CASSVSSTDTQYF. The DNA of the CDR3 is TGCGCCAGCAGCGTTTCGAGCACAGATACGCAGTATTTT.